These 12 T cell receptor beta chains were sequenced from one sample in a study of blood T cell repertoires in COVID-19. Generated by immunoSEQ multiplex PCR, the TCRdb table keeps only in-frame clones and is missing some. The sample carries 45,000 to 50,000 clones, roughly 85% recorded once. The sample consisted of peripheral blood. These TCRs come from a woman aged 80 or older with COVID-19, enrolled during active disease.

This chain links TRBV5-6 with TRBJ2-3, with 11 nucleotides matching TRBD2. Losses at the gene ends were 5 bases for V and 2 bases for J; bases not matched to a gene: 4. Germline V CDR1 and CDR2: SGHDT, YYEEEE. This CDR3 has 15 amino acids. CDR3 DNA sequence: TGTGCCAGCAGGGCTAGCGGGGGGTACACAGATACGCAGTATTTT. This translates into CASRASGGYTDTQYF.

This clone was found a few times. In DNA, the CDR3 is TGTGCCATCAGTGAGCCCAGACTAGCCGGTACGCAGTATTTT. This codes for CAISEPRLAGTQYF. The chain recombines TRBV10-3 with TRBJ2-3, with 7 bases lining up with TRBD2. From germline, CDR1 is ENHRY and CDR2 SYGVKD. J was trimmed by 8 bases and V by 2 bases; bases with no gene match: 7. This CDR3 is 14 amino acids long.

The chain uses TRBV5-1 and TRBJ2-3; the D gene is possibly TRBD1 (5 bases). Germline V gene data show CDR1 as SGHRS and CDR2 as YFSETQ. V was shortened by 4 bases and J by 4 bases, with 10 bases between the two germline ends. The CDR3 contains 13 residues. CDR3 in amino acids: CASSAGSSDTQYF. CDR3 in DNA: TGCGCCAGCAGCGCAGGGTCCTCAGATACGCAGTATTTT.

This chain links TRBV5-4 with TRBJ1-2; 7 nucleotides line up with TRBD1. This CDR3 has 13 amino acids. Germline CDR1 SGHNT, CDR2 YYREEE (reference sequence). The V segment lost 1 base and the J segment 7 bases; nucleotides outside the gene matches: 4. CDR3 nucleotides: TGTGCCAGCAGCTTGAGGGGGCAAACTGGCTACACCTTC. Protein: CASSLRGQTGYTF.

V and J are TRBV6-1 and TRBJ2-7, with a tentative D call TRBD1 (5 bases). Germline V lookup: CDR1 MNHNS, CDR2 SASEGT. V was trimmed by 3 bases and J by 2 bases, leaving 26 bases between them. The CDR3 length is 19 residues. The CDR3 nucleotides read TGTGCCAGCAGTGATACCTTTCGAGACAGCATCCTAGATCCCTACGAGCAGTACTTC. Its protein product is CASSDTFRDSILDPYEQYF.

This clone has a handful of counts. The CDR3, as DNA: TGCGCCAGCAGCCAAGATGGGCCCTGGGTAGCGGGAGCTGGCGAGCAGTACTTC. Protein product: CASSQDGPWVAGAGEQYF. This sequence joins TRBV4-3 and TRBJ2-7, with TRBD2 identical over 9 bases. Germline V gene data show CDR1 as LGHNA and CDR2 as YSLEER. CDR3 length equals 18 residues. Trimming took 0 bases from V and 6 from J; bases not matched to a gene: 15.

The CDR3 DNA reads as TGCGCCAGCAGCTTTGACTCCGGTAGTTCACCCCTCCACTTT. Translating it yields CASSFDSGSSPLHF. V is TRBV5-1 and J is TRBJ1-6; no definite D call. CDR3 size: 14 residues. Trimming removed 2 bases at V and 9 bases at J, with 12 bases between. Germline V CDR1 and CDR2: SGHRS, YFSETQ.

This chain uses TRBV15 with TRBJ2-5; maybe TRBD1 (6 bases). The CDR3 totals 16 residues. The V end was cut by 3 bases, the J end by 0 bases, with 14 bases between. Germline lookup yields CDR1 LNHNV and CDR2 YYDKDF (reference sequence). CDR3 DNA: TGTGCCACCAGCAGCCTCGAAGGGGGATACCAAGAGACCCAGTACTTC. Protein sequence: CATSSLEGGYQETQYF.

The chain couples TRBV5-1 to TRBJ2-1; tentatively, D is TRBD2 (5 bases). Trimming cost V 0 bases and J 0 bases, with 10 bases left between them. The CDR3 consists of 16 residues. Per the germline V gene, CDR1 is SGHRS and CDR2 is YFSETQ. CDR3 residues: CASSLDGRSSYNEQFF. The CDR3, as DNA: TGCGCCAGCAGCTTGGATGGGAGATCCTCCTACAATGAGCAGTTCTTC.

This chain connects TRBV10-3 to TRBJ1-1; a weak D match, TRBD1 (5 bases). With 4 bases removed from V and 0 bases from J, the gap between germline ends came to 12 bases. CDR3 length equals 15 residues. Germline values: CDR1 ENHRY, CDR2 SYGVKD. The CDR3 nucleotides read TGTGCCATCAGTGCAGGTGACAGCGTGAACACTGAAGCTTTCTTT. Its translation: CAISAGDSVNTEAFF.

The V and J genes are TRBV7-9 and TRBJ2-5, with 13 nucleotides matching TRBD2. The CDR3 spans 15 residues. Trimming cost V 5 bases and J 3 bases; bases outside gene matches: 3. The germline CDR1 and CDR2 sequences are SEHNR and FQNEAQ (reference sequence). The CDR3 loop reads CASSRGLAGEETQYF. In nucleotides, the CDR3 is TGTGCCAGCAGCCGCGGACTAGCGGGGGAAGAGACCCAGTACTTC.

This rearrangement joins TRBV25-1 to TRBJ1-4; D unresolved. With 7 bases removed from V and 8 bases from J, the gap between germline ends came to 8 bases. Germline V gene data show CDR1 as MGHDK and CDR2 as SYGVNS. CDR3 size: 11 residues. The CDR3 region is CASTLGEKLFF. The CDR3 coding sequence is TGTGCCAGCACCCTCGGGGAAAAACTGTTTTTT.